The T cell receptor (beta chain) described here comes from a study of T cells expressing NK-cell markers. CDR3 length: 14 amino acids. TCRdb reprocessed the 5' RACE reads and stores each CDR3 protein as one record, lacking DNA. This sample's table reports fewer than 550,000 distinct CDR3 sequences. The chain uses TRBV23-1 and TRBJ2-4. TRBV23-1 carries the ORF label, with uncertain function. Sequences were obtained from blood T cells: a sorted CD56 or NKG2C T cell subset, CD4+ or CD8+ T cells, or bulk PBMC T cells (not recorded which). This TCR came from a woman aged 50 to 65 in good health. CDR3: CASSRGSSKNIQYF.